The clone carrying this TCR beta chain showed up just once. This record comes from a study of Ad26.COV2.S vaccination and SARS-CoV-2 variants. Background on the study: The COV1001 Ad26.COV2.S trial arm included the donor.

The CDR3 contains 17 residues. CDR1 SEHNR and CDR2 FQNEAQ come from the germline V gene (reference sequence). The ends were cut back, 1 base at V and 4 bases at J, with 19 bases in the middle. TCRdb's table, derived via immunoSEQ multiplex PCR, lists solely in-frame clones and lacks some. This table holds some 350,000 clones, roughly nine tenths found once. Treatment meaning: 15 to 20 received Ad26.COV2.S at low or high dose, single or two shots; roughly five received placebo; per-sample allocation not given. Samples came from day 63 after the first vaccine or placebo injection. Cohort 1b enrolled adults aged 18-55 years in Boston.

The receptor's source is a person between 18 and 65 years old who received the Ad26.COV2.S COVID-19 vaccine or a placebo. This sequence joins TRBV7-9 and TRBJ1-1, with D possibly matching TRBD1 (6 bases). The sequences come from peripheral blood, collected in a trial of Ad26.COV2.S vaccine versus placebo. CDR3 nucleotides: TGTGCCAGCAGCTTAGGGTCGGTGGGGGGCTGGGCCACTGAAGCTTTCTTT. Encoded protein: CASSLGSVGGWATEAFF.